What follows are 9 T cell receptor beta chains derived from one specimen sequenced in a study of cytomegalovirus exposure and HLA in healthy donors. The PCR contained 60 Vbeta and 13 Jbeta primers. Repertoires were generated with immunoSEQ multiplex PCR, while TCRdb's copy carries only in-frame clones and drops some. The sample lists 75,000 to 95,000 clones, 60% to 70% occurring once. The sample comprised PBMCs. These TCRs come from a woman aged 30 to 39 in good health and CMV-seronegative.

This clone showed up just a few times. The gene calls are TRBV4-3 and TRBJ1-2; D is perhaps TRBD1 (6 bases). The V end was cut by 2 bases, the J end by 6 bases, with 19 bases between. The CDR3 is 16 residues long. Germline CDR1 reads LGHNA; CDR2 reads YSLEER. The CDR3 region is CASSQTPGHQVHGYTF. CDR3 nucleotide sequence: TGCGCCAGCAGCCAAACCCCGGGACACCAGGTTCATGGCTACACCTTC.

This chain links TRBV7-2 with TRBJ2-2; TRBD2 matches at 12 bases. The CDR3 totals 16 residues. V was pared by 5 bases and J by 5 bases, with 6 bases of the junction left unmatched. CDR1 SGHTA and CDR2 FQGNSA come from the germline V gene. CDR3 in amino acids: CASSRGGLAGTGELFF. CDR3 bases: TGTGCCAGCAGCCGAGGGGGACTAGCGGGTACCGGGGAGCTGTTTTTT.

The V and J genes are TRBV6-6 and TRBJ1-1, with D tentatively TRBD1 (5 bases). The length of the CDR3 is 14 residues. The V end lost 7 bases, the J end lost 1 base, and 13 bases lay between the germline ends. Germline V gene lookup returns CDR1 MNHNY and CDR2 SVGAGI (reference sequence). The CDR3 spells CASIRGDGNTEAFF. The CDR3 DNA follows: TGTGCCAGCATTAGGGGCGACGGGAACACTGAAGCTTTCTTT.

This clone was counted only a few times. The V call is TRBV6-6, the J call TRBJ2-7; tentative D call: TRBD1 (6 bases). CDR1 and CDR2 (germline): MNHNY, SVGAGI (reference sequence). The CDR3 sequence is 15 residues long. The V end was cut by 2 bases, the J end by 2 bases, with 13 bases between. This CDR3 is CASSYPRDITYEQYF. Written as DNA, the CDR3 is TGTGCCAGCAGTTACCCACGGGACATCACCTACGAGCAGTACTTC.

The chain employs TRBV29-1 and TRBJ2-3, with 9 bases aligning to TRBD2. Per the germline V gene, CDR1 is SQVTM and CDR2 is ANQGSEA. V trimming: 1 base; J trimming: 2 bases; junction bases outside the gene matches: 1. The CDR3 spans 14 residues. CDR3 sequence: CSVEGLAATDTQYF. CDR3 in DNA: TGCAGCGTTGAAGGACTAGCGGCCACAGATACGCAGTATTTT.

A few counts support this clone. The chain employs TRBV9 and TRBJ2-3, with 12 nucleotides matching TRBD2. Germline CDR1 is SGDLS and CDR2 is YYNGEE. This CDR3 spans 18 amino acids. V lost 4 bases and J lost 0; bases outside the gene matches: 9. Here the CDR3 reads CASSSRLAGEVSTDTQYF. The DNA of the CDR3 is TGTGCCAGCAGCTCAAGACTAGCGGGAGAGGTTAGCACAGATACGCAGTATTTT.

The rearrangement joins TRBV19 to TRBJ2-5; TRBD2 matches 8 bases. J gave up 5 bases and V 5 bases, and 10 bases lay outside the gene matches. Germline-derived CDR1 and CDR2 are LNHDA and SQIVND (reference sequence). The CDR3 is 15 residues long. CDR3 nucleotide sequence: TGTGCCAGTAGTTACCGGGGACTAGGTGAGGAGACCCAGTACTTC. Its translation: CASSYRGLGEETQYF.

This clone has just a few counts. This chain joins TRBV11-3 and TRBJ2-1; TRBD2 matches at 8 bases. This CDR3 is 16 amino acids long. The germline CDR1 and CDR2 sequences are SGHNT and YENEEA. J gave up 5 bases and V 1 base, and 7 bases lay outside the gene matches. The CDR3 sequence: CASSLVSWTSNNEQFF. In DNA form, the CDR3 reads TGTGCCAGCAGCTTAGTCTCGTGGACTAGCAACAATGAGCAGTTCTTC.

The chain links TRBV14 to TRBJ1-2, with TRBD1 as a possible D gene (6 bases). The CDR3 has 13 residues. Germline CDR1 reads SGHDN; CDR2 reads FVKESK. Trimming took off 0 bases at V and 5 bases at J, with 7 bases between the two ends. CDR3 in amino acids: CASSQEDSYGYTF. CDR3 bases: TGTGCCAGCAGCCAAGAGGACAGTTATGGCTACACCTTC.